This T cell receptor beta chain emerged from a study of blood T cell repertoires in COVID-19. Study background: The United States, Italy and Spain were the sources of the acute and convalescent COVID-19 samples. Sources were T cells, B-cell-depleted T cells, or PBMCs; the material itself was cDNA or gDNA.

Participants spanned ages roughly 18 to 95 years and resided in 20 to 30 US areas. How the authors handled the data: Reference gene primers were amplified, and this amplification served to estimate nucleated cell counts. Data came from immunoSEQ multiplex PCR; TCRdb stores just in-frame clones and leaves some out. The D gene and trimming were derived from the DNA, and the V and J assignments and clone size from that table. This sample has around 250,000 clones, with around 86% found just once. Concerning this clone itself: This same CDR3 is encoded by further DNA sequences in the sample.

Source material: PBMCs or T cells enriched from blood (not recorded which). The receptor was isolated from a woman aged 45-65 years who had recovered from COVID-19.

In nucleotides, the CDR3 is TGTGCCAGCAGCGTAGGACAGGGTCCCTACGAGCAGTACTTC. Translated: CASSVGQGPYEQYF. The chain recombines TRBV9 with TRBJ2-7; 7 positions agree with TRBD1. V was clipped by 0 bases and J by 2 bases; unmatched bases: 2. The CDR3 has 14 amino acids. CDR1 is SGDLS, CDR2 YYNGEE, per germline.